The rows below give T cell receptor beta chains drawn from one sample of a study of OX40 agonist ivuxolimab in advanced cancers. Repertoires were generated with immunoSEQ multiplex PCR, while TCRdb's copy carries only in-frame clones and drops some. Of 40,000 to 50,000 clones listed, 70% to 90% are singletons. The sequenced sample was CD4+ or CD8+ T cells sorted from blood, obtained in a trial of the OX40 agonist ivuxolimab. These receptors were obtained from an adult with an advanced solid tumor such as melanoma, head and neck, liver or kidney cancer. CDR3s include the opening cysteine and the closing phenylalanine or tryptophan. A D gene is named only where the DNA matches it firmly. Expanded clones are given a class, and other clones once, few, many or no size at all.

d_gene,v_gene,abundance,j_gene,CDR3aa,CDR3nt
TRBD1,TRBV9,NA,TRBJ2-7,CASSVAGQGYEQYF,TGTGCCAGCAGCGTAGCCGGACAGGGGTACGAGCAGTACTTC
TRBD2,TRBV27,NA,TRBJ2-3,CAGSFSRLGAGPVDTQYF,TGTGCCGGCAGTTTTAGCCGCTTAGGAGCGGGACCGGTGGATACGCAGTATTTT
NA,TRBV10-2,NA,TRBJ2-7,CASSELTTWDYEQYF,TGCGCCAGCAGTGAGTTGACAACCTGGGACTACGAGCAGTACTTC
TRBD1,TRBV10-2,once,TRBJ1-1,CASSESGTGNTEAFF,TGCGCCAGCAGTGAGTCCGGGACAGGGAACACTGAAGCTTTCTTT
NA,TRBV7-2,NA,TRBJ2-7,CASSRNYEQYF,TGTGCCAGCAGCCGAAACTACGAGCAGTACTTC
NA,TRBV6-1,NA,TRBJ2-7,CASSESRGRTYEQYF,TGTGCCAGCAGTGAATCAAGGGGCCGCACCTACGAGCAGTACTTC
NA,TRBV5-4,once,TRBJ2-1,CASSLALASNEQFF,TGTGCCAGCAGCTTGGCCCTAGCTAGCAATGAGCAGTTCTTC
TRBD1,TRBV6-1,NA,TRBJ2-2,CASSELGTETGELFF,TGTGCCAGCAGTGAATTAGGGACAGAGACCGGGGAGCTGTTTTTT
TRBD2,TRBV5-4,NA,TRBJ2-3,CASSDGTSGRRSDTQYF,TGTGCCAGCAGCGACGGGACTAGCGGGAGGAGGTCAGATACGCAGTATTTT
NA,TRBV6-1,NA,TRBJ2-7,CASSEGGGGAYEQYF,TGTGCCAGCAGTGAAGGGGGAGGGGGAGCCTACGAGCAGTACTTC
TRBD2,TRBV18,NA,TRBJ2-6,CASSPVEGLAGGSGANVLTF,TGTGCCAGCTCACCAGTGGAAGGACTAGCGGGGGGCTCTGGGGCCAACGTCCTGACTTTC
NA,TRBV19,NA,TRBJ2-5,CASSIERTQYF,TGTGCCAGTAGTATCGAACGGACCCAGTACTTC
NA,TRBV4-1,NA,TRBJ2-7,CASSQIQGYEQYF,TGCGCCAGCAGCCAGATACAGGGTTACGAGCAGTACTTC
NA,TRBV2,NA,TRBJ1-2,CASTDRMGGYTF,TGTGCCAGCACTGACAGAATGGGCGGCTACACCTTC
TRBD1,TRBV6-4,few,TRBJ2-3,CASSDSGQATDTQYF,TGTGCCAGCAGTGACTCGGGACAGGCGACAGATACGCAGTATTTT
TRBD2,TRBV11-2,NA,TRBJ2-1,CASSARLAGNYNEQFF,TGTGCCAGCAGCGCGAGACTAGCGGGAAACTACAATGAGCAGTTCTTC